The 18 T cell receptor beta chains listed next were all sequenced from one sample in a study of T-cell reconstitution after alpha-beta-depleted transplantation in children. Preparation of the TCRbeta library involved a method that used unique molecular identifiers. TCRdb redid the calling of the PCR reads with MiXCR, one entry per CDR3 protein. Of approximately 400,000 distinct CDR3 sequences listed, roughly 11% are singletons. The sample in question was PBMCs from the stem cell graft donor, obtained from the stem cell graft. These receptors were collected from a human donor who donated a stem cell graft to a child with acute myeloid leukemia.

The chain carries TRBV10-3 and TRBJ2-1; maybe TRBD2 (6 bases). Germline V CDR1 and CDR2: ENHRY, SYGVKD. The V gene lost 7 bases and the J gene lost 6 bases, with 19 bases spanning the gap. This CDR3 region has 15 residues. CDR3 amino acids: CAIKTGETLLNEQFF. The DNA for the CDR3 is TGTGCCATCAAAACGGGAGAAACCCTACTCAATGAGCAGTTCTTC.

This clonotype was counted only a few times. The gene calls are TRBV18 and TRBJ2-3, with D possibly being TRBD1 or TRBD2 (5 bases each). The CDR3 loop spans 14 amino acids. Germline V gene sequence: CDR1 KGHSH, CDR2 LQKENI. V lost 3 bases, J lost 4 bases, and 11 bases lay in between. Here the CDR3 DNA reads TGTGCCAGCTCACCCCTAGGGACCTCAGATACGCAGTATTTT. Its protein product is CASSPLGTSDTQYF.

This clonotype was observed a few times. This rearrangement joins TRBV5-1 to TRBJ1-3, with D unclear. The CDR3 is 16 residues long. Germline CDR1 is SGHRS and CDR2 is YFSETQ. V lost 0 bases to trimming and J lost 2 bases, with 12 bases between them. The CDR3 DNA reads TGCGCCAGCAGCTTGGACCCCCGTAACACTGGAAACACCATATATTTT. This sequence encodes CASSLDPRNTGNTIYF. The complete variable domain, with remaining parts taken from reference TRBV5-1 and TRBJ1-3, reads KAGVTQTPRYLIKTRGQQVTLSCSPISGHRSVSWYQQTPGQGLQFLFEYFSETQRNKGNFPGRFSGRQFSNSRSEMNVSTLELGDSALYLCASSLDPRNTGNTIYFGEGSWLTVV.

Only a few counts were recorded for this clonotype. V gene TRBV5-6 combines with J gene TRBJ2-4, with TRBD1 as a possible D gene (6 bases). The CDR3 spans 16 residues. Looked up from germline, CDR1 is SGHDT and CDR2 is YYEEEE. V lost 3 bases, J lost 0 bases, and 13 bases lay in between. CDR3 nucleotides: TGTGCCAGCAGCTGGTGGGACACAGTAGCCAAAAACATTCAGTACTTC. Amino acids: CASSWWDTVAKNIQYF. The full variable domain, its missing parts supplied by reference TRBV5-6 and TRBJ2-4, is DAGVTQSPTHLIKTRGQQVTLRCSPKSGHDTVSWYQQALGQGPQFIFQYYEEEERQRGNFPDRFSGHQFPNYSSELNVNALLLGDSALYLCASSWWDTVAKNIQYFGAGTRLSVL.

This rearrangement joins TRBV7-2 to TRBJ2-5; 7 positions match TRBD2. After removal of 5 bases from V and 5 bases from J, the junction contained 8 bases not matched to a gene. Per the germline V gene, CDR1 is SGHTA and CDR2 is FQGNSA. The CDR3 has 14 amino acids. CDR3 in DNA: TGTGCCAGCAGCCAAGGAGGGAGGGATGAGACCCAGTACTTC. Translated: CASSQGGRDETQYF.

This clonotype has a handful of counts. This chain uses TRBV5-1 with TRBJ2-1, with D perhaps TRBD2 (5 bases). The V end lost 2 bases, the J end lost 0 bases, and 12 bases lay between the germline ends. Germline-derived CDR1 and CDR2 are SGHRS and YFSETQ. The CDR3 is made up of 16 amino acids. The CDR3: CASSLTGLGSYNEQFF. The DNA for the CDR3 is TGCGCCAGCAGCTTAACCGGACTCGGCTCCTACAATGAGCAGTTCTTC.

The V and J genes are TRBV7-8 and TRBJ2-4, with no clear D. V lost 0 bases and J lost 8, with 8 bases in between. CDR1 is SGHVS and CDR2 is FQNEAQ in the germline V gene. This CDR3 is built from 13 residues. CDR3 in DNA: TGTGCCAGCAGCTTAGCGCATAGGGACATTCAGTACTTC. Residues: CASSLAHRDIQYF.

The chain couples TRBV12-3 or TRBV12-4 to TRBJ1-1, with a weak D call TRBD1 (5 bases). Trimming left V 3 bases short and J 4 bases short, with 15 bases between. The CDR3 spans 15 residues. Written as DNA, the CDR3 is TGTGCCAGCAGTTTGCCCCGGGGCAGAACCACTGAAGCTTTCTTT. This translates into CASSLPRGRTTEAFF.

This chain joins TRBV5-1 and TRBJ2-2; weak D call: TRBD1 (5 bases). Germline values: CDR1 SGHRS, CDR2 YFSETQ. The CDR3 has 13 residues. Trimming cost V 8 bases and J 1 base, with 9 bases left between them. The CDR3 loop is CASRTRNTGELFF. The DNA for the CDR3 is TGCGCCAGTAGGACAAGGAACACCGGGGAGCTGTTTTTT. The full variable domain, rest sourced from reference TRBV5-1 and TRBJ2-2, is KAGVTQTPRYLIKTRGQQVTLSCSPISGHRSVSWYQQTPGQGLQFLFEYFSETQRNKGNFPGRFSGRQFSNSRSEMNVSTLELGDSALYLCASRTRNTGELFFGEGSRLTVL.

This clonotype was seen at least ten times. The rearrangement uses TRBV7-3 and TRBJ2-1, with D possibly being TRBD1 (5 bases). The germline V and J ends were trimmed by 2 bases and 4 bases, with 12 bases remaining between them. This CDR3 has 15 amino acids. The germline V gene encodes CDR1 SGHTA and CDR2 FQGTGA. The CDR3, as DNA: TGTGCCAGCAGCTTAGGTCAGGGAATATACAATGAGCAGTTCTTC. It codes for CASSLGQGIYNEQFF.

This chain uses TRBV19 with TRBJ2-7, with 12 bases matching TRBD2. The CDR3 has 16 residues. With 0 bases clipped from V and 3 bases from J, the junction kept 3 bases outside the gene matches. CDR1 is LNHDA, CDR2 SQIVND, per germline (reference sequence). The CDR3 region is CASSIDRTSGIYEQYF. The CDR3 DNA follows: TGTGCCAGTAGTATAGATCGGACTAGCGGGATCTACGAGCAGTACTTC.

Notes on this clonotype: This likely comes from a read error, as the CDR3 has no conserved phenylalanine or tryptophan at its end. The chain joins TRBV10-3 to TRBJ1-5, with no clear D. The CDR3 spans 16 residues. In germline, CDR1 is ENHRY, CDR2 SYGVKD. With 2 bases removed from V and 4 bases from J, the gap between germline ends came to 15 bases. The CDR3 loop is CAISEKFTWANQPQHL. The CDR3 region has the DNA TGTGCCATCAGTGAGAAATTCACTTGGGCGAATCAGCCCCAGCATTTG.

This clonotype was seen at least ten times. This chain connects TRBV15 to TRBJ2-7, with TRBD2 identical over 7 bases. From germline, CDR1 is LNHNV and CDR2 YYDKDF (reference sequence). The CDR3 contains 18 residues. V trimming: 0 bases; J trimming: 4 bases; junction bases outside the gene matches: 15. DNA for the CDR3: TGTGCCACCAGCAGAGATCTGGGAGGGCGGACTAGTGGATACGAGCAGTACTTC. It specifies CATSRDLGGRTSGYEQYF.

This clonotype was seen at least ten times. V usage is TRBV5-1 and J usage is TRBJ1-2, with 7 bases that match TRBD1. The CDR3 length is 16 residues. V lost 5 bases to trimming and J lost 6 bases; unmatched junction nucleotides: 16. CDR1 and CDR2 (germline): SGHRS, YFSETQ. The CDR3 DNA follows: TGCGCCAGCAGACCCAGGACAGGCCAGGGAGGGGATGGCTACACCTTC. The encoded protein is CASRPRTGQGGDGYTF.

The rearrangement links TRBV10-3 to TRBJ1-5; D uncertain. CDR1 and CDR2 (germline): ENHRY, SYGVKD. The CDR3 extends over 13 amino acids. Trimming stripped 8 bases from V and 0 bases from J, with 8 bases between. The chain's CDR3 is CAICPASNQPQHF. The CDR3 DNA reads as TGTGCCATCTGTCCGGCTAGCAATCAGCCCCAGCATTTT.

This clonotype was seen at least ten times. CDR3 protein: CSVEPGGAPDTQYF. The CDR3 coding sequence is TGCAGCGTTGAACCCGGGGGGGCCCCAGATACGCAGTATTTT. The V call is TRBV29-1, the J call TRBJ2-3; 8 bases agree with TRBD2. V was clipped by 2 bases and J by 4 bases; unmatched bases: 5. The CDR3 loop spans 14 amino acids. Germline loops: CDR1 SQVTM, CDR2 ANQGSEA.

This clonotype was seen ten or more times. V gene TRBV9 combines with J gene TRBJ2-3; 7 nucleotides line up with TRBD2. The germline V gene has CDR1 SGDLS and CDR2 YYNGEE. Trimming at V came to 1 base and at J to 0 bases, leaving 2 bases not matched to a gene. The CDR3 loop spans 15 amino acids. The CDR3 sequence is CASSVTSASTDTQYF. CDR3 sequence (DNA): TGTGCCAGCAGCGTAACTAGCGCTAGCACAGATACGCAGTATTTT.

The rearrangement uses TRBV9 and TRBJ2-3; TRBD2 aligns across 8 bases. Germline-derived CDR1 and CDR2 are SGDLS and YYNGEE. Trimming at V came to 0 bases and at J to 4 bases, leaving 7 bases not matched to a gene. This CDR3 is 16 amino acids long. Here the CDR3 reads CASSVGGSGIADTQYF. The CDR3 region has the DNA TGTGCCAGCAGCGTAGGTGGTAGCGGGATCGCAGATACGCAGTATTTT.